The 32 T cell receptor beta chains below all came from one sample that was sequenced in a study of early stage breast cancer tumors. The repertoire was sequenced with immunoSEQ multiplex PCR; TCRdb's copy has only in-frame clones and lacks some. The sample shows about 9,500 clones, around 71% of them seen only once. The sequenced material came from breast tumor tissue. These receptor sequences come from a person aged 50 to 59 with breast cancer.

V and J are TRBV2 and TRBJ2-1; the match to TRBD2 covers 11 bases. This CDR3 is built from 17 residues. V dropped 10 bases and J dropped 2; count of bases not matched to a gene: 13. Germline V CDR1 and CDR2: SNHLY, FYNNEI. The CDR3 DNA sequence: TGTGCCACCGAGGGGGCTAGCGGGGGGTCTACCTACAATGAGCAGTTCTTC. This translates into CATEGASGGSTYNEQFF.

The chain is built from TRBV6-5 and TRBJ1-1; unclear D gene. Germline V gene data show CDR1 as MNHEY and CDR2 as SVGAGI. The CDR3 is 13 amino acids. The germline V and J ends were trimmed by 3 bases and 5 bases, with 10 bases remaining between them. The CDR3 bases are TGTGCCAGCAGTTATGGAAGGGTTACTGAAGCTTTCTTT. Residues: CASSYGRVTEAFF.

The chain couples TRBV7-3 to TRBJ2-7; D unresolved. CDR1 and CDR2 (germline): SGHTA, FQGTGA. The germline V and J ends were trimmed by 5 bases and 6 bases, with 14 bases remaining between them. The CDR3 covers 13 residues. CDR3 nucleotides: TGTGCCAGCAGCCCATCAGGTTTGGGCGAGCAGTACTTC. Protein sequence: CASSPSGLGEQYF. The entire variable domain, with the rest obtained from reference TRBV7-3 and TRBJ2-7, is as follows: GAGVSQTPSNKVTEKGKYVELRCDPISGHTALYWYRQSLGQGPEFLIYFQGTGAADDSGLPNDRFFAVRPEGSVSTLKIQRTERGDSAVYLCASSPSGLGEQYFGPGTRLTVT.

This clone appeared a few times. This rearrangement joins TRBV4-1 to TRBJ2-4; TRBD2 is a possible D gene (7 bases). CDR1 and CDR2 (germline): MGHRA, YSYEKL. The CDR3 loop spans 16 amino acids. V lost 0 bases to trimming and J lost 3 bases, with 12 bases between them. The CDR3 nucleotides are TGCGCCAGCAGCCAAGAGGGGGGGCTCCTCAAAAACATTCAGTACTTC. Its protein is CASSQEGGLLKNIQYF.

The chain couples TRBV2 to TRBJ2-1, with 12 bases lining up with TRBD2. J gave up 3 bases and V 4 bases, and 16 bases lay outside the gene matches. This CDR3 region has 20 residues. Germline assignment: CDR1 SNHLY and CDR2 FYNNEI. The DNA for the CDR3 is TGTGCCAGCAGTGTAATTGGACTAGCGGGGAAAGCCATACACTACAATGAGCAGTTCTTC. Translated: CASSVIGLAGKAIHYNEQFF.

V usage is TRBV7-2 and J usage is TRBJ2-7; D might be TRBD2 (6 bases). Germline V CDR1 and CDR2: SGHTA, FQGNSA. The CDR3 runs 14 residues. V lost 1 base and J 6 bases, leaving 13 bases between the germline ends. The CDR3 DNA is TGTGCCAGCAGCTTAGATAGCGGTTCGTCCGAGCAGTACTTC. Translation: CASSLDSGSSEQYF.

This clone appeared a few times. The genes are TRBV5-1 and TRBJ1-2; 9 bases line up with TRBD1. Germline CDR1 is SGHRS and CDR2 is YFSETQ. With V trimmed by 4 bases and J by 4 bases, 11 bases remained unmatched. This CDR3 region has 16 residues. The CDR3 loop is CASSDEGQGGGYGYTF. In nucleotides, the CDR3 is TGCGCCAGCAGCGACGAGGGACAGGGCGGCGGCTATGGCTACACCTTC.

The CDR3 here is CASKHQRGPTDTQYF. In nucleotides, the CDR3 is TGCGCCAGCAAGCATCAGCGGGGCCCCACAGATACGCAGTATTTT. The V call is TRBV5-1, the J call TRBJ2-3; 7 bases are a match to TRBD2. The CDR3 spans 15 residues. V was clipped by 6 bases and J by 2 bases; unmatched bases: 9. Germline lookup yields CDR1 SGHRS and CDR2 YFSETQ.

This clone showed up just once. The chain recombines TRBV5-4 with TRBJ2-1, with D uncertain. Per germline, CDR1 SGHNT and CDR2 YYREEE (reference sequence). With 0 bases removed from V and 3 bases from J, the gap between germline ends came to 13 bases. The CDR3 has 16 residues. The CDR3 DNA reads as TGTGCCAGCAGCTTGGGGCGACGAGATCTCTACAATGAGCAGTTCTTC. As protein: CASSLGRRDLYNEQFF.

The chain carries TRBV15 and TRBJ2-2, with D unresolved. V was clipped by 4 bases and J by 2 bases, with 2 bases between them. Germline-derived CDR1 and CDR2 are LNHNV and YYDKDF (reference sequence). The CDR3 has 12 residues. The chain's CDR3 is CATSTNTGELFF. The CDR3 nucleotides are TGTGCCACCAGCACAAACACCGGGGAGCTGTTTTTT.

This chain uses TRBV19 with TRBJ2-7, with a tentative D call TRBD1 (6 bases). Germline CDR1 LNHDA, CDR2 SQIVND (reference sequence). V was shortened by 2 bases and J by 0 bases, with 8 bases between the two germline ends. The CDR3 loop spans 14 amino acids. The CDR3 nucleotides are TGTGCCAGTAGTATAACAGGGTCCTCCTACGAGCAGTACTTC. As protein: CASSITGSSYEQYF.

CDR3 coding DNA: TGCGCCAGCAGCTTGGGACAGGGGGTAACCTACGAGCAGTACTTC. It translates to CASSLGQGVTYEQYF. The chain carries TRBV5-1 and TRBJ2-7; 9 positions agree with TRBD1. V was clipped by 0 bases and J by 2 bases; unmatched bases: 3. Germline V gene sequence: CDR1 SGHRS, CDR2 YFSETQ. The CDR3 is made up of 15 amino acids.

The genes are TRBV5-1 and TRBJ2-5, with 10 positions matching TRBD2. The CDR3 length is 16 residues. V was clipped by 4 bases and J by 5 bases; unmatched bases: 11. Looked up from germline, CDR1 is SGHRS and CDR2 is YFSETQ. The CDR3 loop is CASSAGGAGGLETQYF. In DNA form, the CDR3 reads TGCGCCAGCAGCGCCGGGGGAGCGGGAGGGCTGGAGACCCAGTACTTC.

The rearrangement joins TRBV7-2 to TRBJ1-2, with 8 bases identical to TRBD1. Germline lookup yields CDR1 SGHTA and CDR2 FQGNSA. V lost 5 bases and J lost 3; bases outside the gene matches: 11. The CDR3 length is 16 residues. CDR3 sequence reads: CASSLGGQGADYGYTF. The CDR3 bases are TGTGCCAGCAGCCTAGGGGGGCAGGGGGCCGACTATGGCTACACCTTC.

V is TRBV28 and J is TRBJ1-2; TRBD1 aligns across 11 bases. J lost 7 bases, V lost 1 base, and 5 bases had no gene match. This CDR3 comprises 15 residues. Looked up from germline, CDR1 is MDHEN and CDR2 is SYDVKM. The CDR3 here is CASSLYAGTGGGYTF. CDR3 DNA sequence: TGTGCCAGCAGTTTATACGCCGGGACAGGGGGTGGCTACACCTTC.

This chain links TRBV5-6 with TRBJ1-1; D is unclear. The germline CDR1 and CDR2 sequences are SGHDT and YYEEEE. The CDR3 sequence is 15 residues long. V lost 1 base and J lost 5, with 15 bases in between. The CDR3, as DNA: TGTGCCAGCAGCTTGTGGGTCCGGAGGGAAACTGAAGCTTTCTTT. It is translated as CASSLWVRRETEAFF.

The chain is built from TRBV18 and TRBJ1-1, with D possibly TRBD1 on 5 matching bases. Germline V gene sequence: CDR1 KGHSH, CDR2 LQKENI. This CDR3 contains 13 residues. The V end lost 5 bases, the J end lost 1 base, and 8 bases lay between the germline ends. Here the CDR3 DNA reads TGTGCCAGCTCAGCTACAGGGAACACTGAAGCTTTCTTT. Its protein is CASSATGNTEAFF.

This clone was found a few times. The rearrangement joins TRBV7-3 to TRBJ2-7, with D possibly TRBD2 on 5 matching bases. This CDR3 has 14 residues. V was pared by 1 base and J by 7 bases, with 14 bases between. Germline assignment: CDR1 SGHTA and CDR2 FQGTGA. The CDR3 loop is CASSLMAAGNEQYF. In DNA, the CDR3 is TGTGCCAGCAGCTTAATGGCAGCCGGGAATGAGCAGTACTTC.

This clone was picked up one time. This CDR3 reads CASSQGRGRGYGYTF. CDR3 in DNA: TGCGCCAGCAGCCAAGGTCGGGGAAGAGGCTATGGCTACACCTTC. The V and J genes are TRBV4-1 and TRBJ1-2; D is ambiguous. The germline V gene encodes CDR1 MGHRA and CDR2 YSYEKL. V was pared by 1 base and J by 4 bases, with 13 bases between. This CDR3 has 15 residues.

This chain connects TRBV10-2 to TRBJ1-1; 7 nucleotides agree with TRBD1. This CDR3 comprises 18 residues. Germline V gene lookup returns CDR1 WSHSY and CDR2 SAAADI. Unmatched junction bases numbered 20, after V lost 8 bases and J lost 2 bases. CDR3: CASSGGRQGFGVNTEAFF. The CDR3 DNA reads as TGCGCCAGCTCGGGGGGGCGACAGGGATTTGGGGTCAACACTGAAGCTTTCTTT.

This chain uses TRBV28 with TRBJ2-7; D is unclear. The CDR3 sequence is 14 residues long. V dropped 3 bases and J dropped 6 bases, with 15 bases sitting between them. Looked up from germline, CDR1 is MDHEN and CDR2 is SYDVKM. The CDR3 DNA is TGTGCCAGCAGTTTGAAGCCTTTAGTTCTCGAGCAGTACTTC. It encodes CASSLKPLVLEQYF.

V gene TRBV27 combines with J gene TRBJ2-7; D possibly corresponds to TRBD2 (5 bases). This CDR3 has 14 amino acids. Trimming removed 5 bases at V and 6 bases at J, with 17 bases between. Germline V gives CDR1 MNHEY, CDR2 SMNVEV (reference sequence). The CDR3 DNA sequence: TGTGCCAGCAGTCGTGGGATAGACTATAGCGAGCAGTACTTC. Translated, it gives CASSRGIDYSEQYF.

This clone was found a few times. J is TRBJ2-1 and V is TRBV5-1; D call uncertain. Trimming left V 0 bases short and J 9 bases short, with 7 bases between. Germline lookup yields CDR1 SGHRS and CDR2 YFSETQ. The CDR3 loop spans 12 amino acids. In nucleotides, the CDR3 is TGCGCCAGCAGCTTGGGGGGTTCTGAGCAGTTCTTC. Amino acids: CASSLGGSEQFF.

This chain connects TRBV6-1 to TRBJ1-4; 12 bases are a match to TRBD1. With 3 bases clipped from V and 8 bases from J, the junction kept 1 base outside the gene matches. This CDR3 contains 14 residues. Germline assignment: CDR1 MNHNS and CDR2 SASEGT. CDR3 in amino acids: CASSDGTGGEKLFF. CDR3 in DNA: TGTGCCAGCAGTGATGGGACAGGGGGCGAAAAACTGTTTTTT.

This clone occurred a few times. The chain links TRBV27 to TRBJ1-2; tentatively, D is TRBD1 (6 bases). CDR3 size: 14 residues. The V end was cut by 5 bases, the J end by 5 bases, with 15 bases between. Germline values: CDR1 MNHEY, CDR2 SMNVEV (reference sequence). DNA of the CDR3: TGTGCCAGCAGTCCTTTACAGGGCCTATATGGCTACACCTTC. Amino acid sequence: CASSPLQGLYGYTF.

The chain uses TRBV9 and TRBJ1-1; D remains ambiguous. V was shortened by 1 base and J by 0 bases, with 4 bases between the two germline ends. This CDR3 has 13 residues. Germline CDR1 is SGDLS and CDR2 is YYNGEE. CDR3 amino acids: CASSVRMNTEAFF. The CDR3 coding sequence is TGTGCCAGCAGCGTAAGAATGAACACTGAAGCTTTCTTT.

The chain carries TRBV4-1 and TRBJ1-1, with TRBD1 identical over 7 bases. The V gene end was trimmed by 3 bases and the J gene end by 3 bases; junction bases not matched to a gene: 7. This CDR3 has 15 amino acids. Germline CDR1 and CDR2: MGHRA and YSYEKL. The CDR3 DNA sequence: TGCGCCAGCAGCCAGGGATTCCAGGGGGACACTGAAGCTTTCTTT. As protein: CASSQGFQGDTEAFF.

This clone was found a few times. CDR3 sequence reads: CASSYYAGSGANVLTF. The CDR3 bases are TGTGCCAGCAGTTACTATGCGGGCTCTGGGGCCAACGTCCTGACTTTC. The chain joins TRBV6-5 to TRBJ2-6; D perhaps matches TRBD2 (5 bases). Per germline, CDR1 MNHEY and CDR2 SVGAGI. CDR3 length: 16 residues. Between the trimmed V and J ends, which lost 1 base and 0 bases, there was a span of 7 bases.

The CDR3 coding sequence is TGCAGCGTTGATGGACTAGCGGGGGGCTATGAGCAGTTCTTC. Amino acid sequence: CSVDGLAGGYEQFF. The chain combines TRBV29-1 with TRBJ2-1; 14 positions agree with TRBD2. With V trimmed by 3 bases and J by 8 bases, 3 bases remained unmatched. The CDR3 loop spans 14 amino acids. CDR1 and CDR2 from the germline V gene are SQVTM and ANQGSEA.

J is TRBJ2-7 and V is TRBV5-5, with D maybe TRBD2 (6 bases). V gave up 0 bases and J gave up 7 bases, with 14 bases separating them. Germline lookup yields CDR1 SGHKS and CDR2 YYEKEE (reference sequence). The CDR3 covers 14 residues. For the CDR3, the DNA is TGTGCCAGCAGCTTGGGGGCGGGGACTGGAGAGCAGTACTTC. It is translated as CASSLGAGTGEQYF.

This sequence joins TRBV27 and TRBJ1-2, with 7 positions matching TRBD1. V was clipped by 2 bases and J by 8 bases; unmatched bases: 14. The CDR3 runs 16 residues. Germline CDR1 MNHEY, CDR2 SMNVEV (reference sequence). The CDR3 region is CASSLSLQTGRKGYTF. The CDR3 bases are TGTGCCAGCAGTTTAAGCCTCCAGACAGGGAGGAAGGGCTACACCTTC.

The chain employs TRBV30 and TRBJ2-7, with TRBD2 as a possible D gene (7 bases). This CDR3 contains 12 residues. V lost 0 bases to trimming and J lost 8 bases, with 11 bases between them. Germline V gives CDR1 GTSNPN, CDR2 SVGIG (reference sequence). The CDR3 reads CAWSVKGGKQYF. The DNA of the CDR3 is TGTGCCTGGAGTGTAAAGGGGGGGAAGCAGTACTTC.